This TCR beta chain was sequenced for a study of monozygotic twins with inflammatory bowel disease. TCRdb reworked the 5' RACE reads into one entry per CDR3 protein, no DNA. This table holds some 210,000 distinct CDR3 sequences. The germline gives CDR1 SGHAT, CDR2 FQNNGV. The CDR3 has 12 amino acids. In regard to this clonotype: The antigen remains unidentified.

Broader study findings: The study found lower TCRbeta diversity (inverse Simpson) in IBD patients than in healthy co-twins.

Sequenced sample: blood. The sequence was collected from a human donor with ulcerative colitis or Crohn's disease, or a healthy co-twin of an affected twin (not recorded which). The genes are TRBV11-2 and TRBJ2-1. This CDR3 is CASSRTSGEQFF.